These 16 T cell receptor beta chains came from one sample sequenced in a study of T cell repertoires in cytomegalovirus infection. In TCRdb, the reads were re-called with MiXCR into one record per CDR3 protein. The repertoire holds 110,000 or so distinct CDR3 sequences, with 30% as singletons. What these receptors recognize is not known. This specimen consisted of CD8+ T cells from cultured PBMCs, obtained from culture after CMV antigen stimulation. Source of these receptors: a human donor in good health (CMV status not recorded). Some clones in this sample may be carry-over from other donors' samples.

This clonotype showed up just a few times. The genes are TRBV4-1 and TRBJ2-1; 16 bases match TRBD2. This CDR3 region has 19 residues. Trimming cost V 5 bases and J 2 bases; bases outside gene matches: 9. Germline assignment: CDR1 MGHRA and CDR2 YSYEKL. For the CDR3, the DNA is TGCGCCAGCAGCGGACCGGGGACTAGCGGGGGGGGCCCCTACAATGAGCAGTTCTTC. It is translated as CASSGPGTSGGGPYNEQFF.

CDR3 DNA: TGTGCCAGCAGCTCAGTGGGATCTGGCACAGATACGCAGTATTTT. It codes for CASSSVGSGTDTQYF. The chain uses TRBV7-6 and TRBJ2-3, with D hard to call. CDR3 length: 15 residues. Trimming took off 4 bases at V and 1 base at J, with 12 bases between the two ends. CDR1 and CDR2 (germline): SGHVS, FNYEAQ.

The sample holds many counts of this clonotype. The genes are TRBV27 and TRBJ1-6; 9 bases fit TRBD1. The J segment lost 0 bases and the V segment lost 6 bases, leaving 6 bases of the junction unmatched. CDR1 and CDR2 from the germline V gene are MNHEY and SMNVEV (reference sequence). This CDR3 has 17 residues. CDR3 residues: CASRPGQGVSYNSPLHF. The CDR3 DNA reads TGTGCCAGCAGGCCGGGACAGGGTGTCTCCTATAATTCACCCCTCCACTTT.

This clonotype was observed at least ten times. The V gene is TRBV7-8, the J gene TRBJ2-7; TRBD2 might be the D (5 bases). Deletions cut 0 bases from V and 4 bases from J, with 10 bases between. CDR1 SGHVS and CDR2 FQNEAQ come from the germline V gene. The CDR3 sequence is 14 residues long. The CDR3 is CASSLALSGYEQYF. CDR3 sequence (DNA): TGTGCCAGCAGCTTAGCGCTATCGGGGTACGAGCAGTACTTC.

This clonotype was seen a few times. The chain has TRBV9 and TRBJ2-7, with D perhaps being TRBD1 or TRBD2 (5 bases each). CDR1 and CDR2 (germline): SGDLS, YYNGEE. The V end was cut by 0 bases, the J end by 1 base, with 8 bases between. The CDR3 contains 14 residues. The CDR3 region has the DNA TGTGCCAGCAGCGTAGGGGACGGATCCTACGAGCAGTACTTC. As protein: CASSVGDGSYEQYF.

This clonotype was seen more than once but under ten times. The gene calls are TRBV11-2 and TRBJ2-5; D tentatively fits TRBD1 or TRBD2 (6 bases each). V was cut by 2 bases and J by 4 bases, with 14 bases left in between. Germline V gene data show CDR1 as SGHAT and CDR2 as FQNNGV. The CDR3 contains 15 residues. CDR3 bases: TGTGCCAGCAGCTTAATCGGGGGCTGGGTAGAGACCCAGTACTTC. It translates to CASSLIGGWVETQYF.

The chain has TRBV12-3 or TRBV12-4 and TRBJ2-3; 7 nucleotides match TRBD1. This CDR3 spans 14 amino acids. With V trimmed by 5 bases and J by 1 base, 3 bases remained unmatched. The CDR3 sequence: CASSPQGGTDTQYF. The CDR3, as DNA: TGTGCCAGCAGTCCCCAGGGGGGCACAGATACGCAGTATTTT.

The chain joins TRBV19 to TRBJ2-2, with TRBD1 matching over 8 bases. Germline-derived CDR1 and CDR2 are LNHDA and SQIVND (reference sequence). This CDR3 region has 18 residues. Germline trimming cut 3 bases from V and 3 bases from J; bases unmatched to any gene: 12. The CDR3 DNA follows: TGTGCCAGTAGTATTTCAGGGGGCCGGCTGTCTGACACCGGGGAGCTGTTTTTT. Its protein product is CASSISGGRLSDTGELFF.

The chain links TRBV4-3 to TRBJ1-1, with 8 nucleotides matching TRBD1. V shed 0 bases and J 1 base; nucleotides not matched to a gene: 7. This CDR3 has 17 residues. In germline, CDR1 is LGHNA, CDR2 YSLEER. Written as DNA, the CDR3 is TGCGCCAGCAGCCAAGATCTCAGGGGGCCGGCGAACACTGAAGCTTTCTTT. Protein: CASSQDLRGPANTEAFF.

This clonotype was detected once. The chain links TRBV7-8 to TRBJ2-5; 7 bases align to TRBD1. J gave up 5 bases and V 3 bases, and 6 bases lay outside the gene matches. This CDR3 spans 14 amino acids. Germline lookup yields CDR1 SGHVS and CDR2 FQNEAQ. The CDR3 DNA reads TGTGCCAGCAGCTTGACAGGGTTCACGGAGACCCAGTACTTC. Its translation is CASSLTGFTETQYF.

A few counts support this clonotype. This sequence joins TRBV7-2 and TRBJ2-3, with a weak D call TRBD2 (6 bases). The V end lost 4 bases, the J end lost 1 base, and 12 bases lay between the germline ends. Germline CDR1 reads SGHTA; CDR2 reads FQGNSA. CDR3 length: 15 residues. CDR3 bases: TGTGCCAGCAGCTCCAGCGGGCGCCGCACAGATACGCAGTATTTT. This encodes CASSSSGRRTDTQYF.

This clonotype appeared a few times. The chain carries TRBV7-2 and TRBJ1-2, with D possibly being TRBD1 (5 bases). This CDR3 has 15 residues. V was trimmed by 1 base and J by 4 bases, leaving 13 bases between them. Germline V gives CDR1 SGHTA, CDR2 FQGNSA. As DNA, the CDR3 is TGTGCCAGCAGCTTAGACCTGGGGGGAATCTATGGCTACACCTTC. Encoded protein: CASSLDLGGIYGYTF.

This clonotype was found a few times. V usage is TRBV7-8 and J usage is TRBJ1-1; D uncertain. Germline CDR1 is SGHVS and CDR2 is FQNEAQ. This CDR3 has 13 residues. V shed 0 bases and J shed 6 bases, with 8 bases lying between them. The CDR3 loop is CASSLAPGSEAFF. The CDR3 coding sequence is TGTGCCAGCAGCTTAGCTCCTGGGTCTGAAGCTTTCTTT. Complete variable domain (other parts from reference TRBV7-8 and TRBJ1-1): GAGVSQSPRYKVAKRGQDVALRCDPISGHVSLFWYQQALGQGPEFLTYFQNEAQLDKSGLPSDRFFAERPEGSVSTLKIQRTQQEDSAVYLCASSLAPGSEAFFGQGTRLTVV.

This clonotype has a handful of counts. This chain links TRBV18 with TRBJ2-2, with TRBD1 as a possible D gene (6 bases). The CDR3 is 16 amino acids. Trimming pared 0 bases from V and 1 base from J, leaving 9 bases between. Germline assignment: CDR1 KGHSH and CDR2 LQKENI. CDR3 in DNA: TGTGCCAGCTCACCACCGACAGGAGGGAACACCGGGGAGCTGTTTTTT. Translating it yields CASSPPTGGNTGELFF. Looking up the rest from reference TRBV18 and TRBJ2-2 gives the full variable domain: NAGVMQNPRHLVRRRGQEARLRCSPMKGHSHVYWYRQLPEEGLKFMVYLQKENIIDESGMPKERFSAEFPKEGPSILRIQQVVRGDSAAYFCASSPPTGGNTGELFFGEGSRLTVL.

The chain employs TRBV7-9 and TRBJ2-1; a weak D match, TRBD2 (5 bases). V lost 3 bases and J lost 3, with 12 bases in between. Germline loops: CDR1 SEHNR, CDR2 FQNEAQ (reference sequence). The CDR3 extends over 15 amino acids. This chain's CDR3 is CASSFSSEDYNEQFF. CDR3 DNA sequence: TGTGCCAGCAGCTTTAGTAGCGAGGACTACAATGAGCAGTTCTTC.

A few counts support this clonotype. CDR3 DNA sequence: TGTGCCAGCAGCGAAAACAGGGGGGGGGTAGAGACCCAGTACTTC. Its protein product is CASSENRGGVETQYF. This chain uses TRBV11-2 with TRBJ2-5; maybe TRBD1 (8 bases). The V gene lost 5 bases and the J gene lost 4 bases, with 17 bases spanning the gap. In germline, CDR1 is SGHAT, CDR2 FQNNGV. The CDR3 runs to 15 residues.